Below are 32 T cell receptor beta chains sequenced from a single sample in a study of cytomegalovirus exposure and HLA in healthy donors. Use of 60 Vbeta and 13 Jbeta primers characterized the PCR. TCRdb's table, derived via immunoSEQ multiplex PCR, lists solely in-frame clones and lacks some. The repertoire includes approximately 170,000 clones, just under 80% of them detected once, and under 9% sits in the top ten. Input material: PBMCs. The receptors were gathered from a woman in her thirties or forties in good health and CMV-seropositive.

CDR3: CASSFGMAEQFF. For the CDR3, the DNA is TGTGCCAGCAGCTTCGGGATGGCTGAGCAGTTCTTC. The chain carries TRBV7-3 and TRBJ2-1, with D perhaps TRBD2 (5 bases). The CDR3 length is 12 residues. Per the germline V gene, CDR1 is SGHTA and CDR2 is FQGTGA. V was cut by 3 bases and J by 9 bases, with 9 bases left in between.

The chain recombines TRBV5-1 with TRBJ2-3; D remains ambiguous. Germline values: CDR1 SGHRS, CDR2 YFSETQ. V shed 5 bases and J shed 1 base, with 14 bases lying between them. The CDR3 consists of 15 residues. CDR3 nucleotides: TGCGCCAGCAGTGGTTATAACTCGGGCACAGATACGCAGTATTTT. Translating gives CASSGYNSGTDTQYF.

The V gene is TRBV29-1, the J gene TRBJ1-1, with 8 bases that match TRBD1. Trimming at V came to 6 bases and at J to 10 bases, leaving 10 bases not matched to a gene. The germline gives CDR1 SQVTM, CDR2 ANQGSEA. The CDR3 contains 12 residues. The CDR3 spells CSVETGVGAAFF. CDR3 DNA: TGCAGCGTGGAGACAGGGGTCGGGGCAGCTTTCTTT.

This chain uses TRBV11-3 with TRBJ2-7, with D possibly matching TRBD2 (6 bases). The CDR3 is 12 amino acids. Germline CDR1 and CDR2: SGHNT and YENEEA. With 4 bases removed from V and 7 bases from J, the gap between germline ends came to 11 bases. CDR3 nucleotide sequence: TGTGCCAGCAGCTCATACCGGGGGGAGCAGTACTTC. As protein: CASSSYRGEQYF.

The chain has TRBV29-1 and TRBJ2-3; D ambiguous. The CDR3 covers 14 residues. V lost 4 bases, J lost 3 bases, and 14 bases lay in between. The germline gives CDR1 SQVTM, CDR2 ANQGSEA. The CDR3 spells CSVAWRSTTDTQYF. CDR3 nucleotide sequence: TGCAGCGTTGCGTGGCGGTCGACTACAGATACGCAGTATTTT.

This clone occurred a few times. V is TRBV15 and J is TRBJ1-4, with TRBD1 matching over 10 bases. The CDR3 spans 15 residues. V lost 3 bases to trimming and J lost 8 bases; unmatched junction nucleotides: 6. The germline V gene has CDR1 LNHNV and CDR2 YYDKDF (reference sequence). CDR3 coding DNA: TGTGCCACCAGCAGTTATGGACAGGGGGACGAAAAACTGTTTTTT. It yields the protein CATSSYGQGDEKLFF.

CDR3 region: CASRRGQSNEKLFF. The DNA of the CDR3 is TGTGCCAGTAGACGGGGACAGTCTAATGAAAAACTGTTTTTT. The chain is built from TRBV19 and TRBJ1-4; 7 nucleotides align to TRBD1. J was trimmed by 3 bases and V by 6 bases; bases with no gene match: 4. Germline V gene lookup returns CDR1 LNHDA and CDR2 SQIVND (reference sequence). The CDR3 is 14 residues long.

This chain joins TRBV7-2 and TRBJ1-4; D is ambiguous. V shed 2 bases and J shed 6 bases, with 13 bases lying between them. The germline V gene encodes CDR1 SGHTA and CDR2 FQGNSA. The CDR3 covers 15 residues. The CDR3 here is CASSLLGRGDEKLFF. CDR3 in DNA: TGTGCCAGCAGCTTATTAGGGCGGGGAGATGAAAAACTGTTTTTT.

In its sample, this clone was seen a few times. This rearrangement joins TRBV25-1 to TRBJ2-1, with TRBD1 matching over 8 bases. Unmatched junction bases numbered 10, after V lost 4 bases and J lost 5 bases. Germline V lookup: CDR1 MGHDK, CDR2 SYGVNS. The CDR3 covers 16 residues. The DNA of the CDR3 is TGTGCCAGCAGTGGCCCCGGGACAGGCGGTAACAATGAGCAGTTCTTC. Residues: CASSGPGTGGNNEQFF.

The chain joins TRBV6-6 to TRBJ2-2, with D maybe TRBD1 (5 bases). V lost 6 bases to trimming and J lost 6 bases, with 11 bases between them. From germline, CDR1 is MNHNY and CDR2 SVGAGI (reference sequence). The CDR3 spans 13 residues. The DNA for the CDR3 is TGTGCCAGCAGCCAGGGTTGGGCCGGGGAGCTGTTTTTT. Protein product: CASSQGWAGELFF.

This chain joins TRBV5-1 and TRBJ1-4; 10 positions agree with TRBD1. Germline V gene lookup returns CDR1 SGHRS and CDR2 YFSETQ. After removal of 4 bases from V and 6 bases from J, the junction contained 6 bases not matched to a gene. The CDR3 length is 15 residues. The CDR3 here is CASSLTGTGDEKLFF. The CDR3 nucleotides read TGCGCCAGCAGCCTGACCGGGACAGGGGATGAAAAACTGTTTTTT.

CDR3 region: CASSYRAGTVSNEQFF. The CDR3 DNA follows: TGTGCCAGCAGCTACAGGGCCGGGACAGTTTCCAATGAGCAGTTCTTC. The chain joins TRBV7-6 to TRBJ2-1; 7 positions match TRBD1. Germline V gene data show CDR1 as SGHVS and CDR2 as FNYEAQ. Unmatched junction bases numbered 12, after V lost 4 bases and J lost 6 bases. The CDR3 covers 16 residues.

This clone has only one observation. This rearrangement joins TRBV28 to TRBJ1-1, with TRBD1 identical over 10 bases. Germline V CDR1 and CDR2: MDHEN, SYDVKM. The CDR3 is made up of 15 amino acids. The trim removed 8 bases at V and 4 bases at J, leaving 10 bases unmatched. The CDR3 coding sequence is TGTGCCAGCCTGAGCCCCCGGACAGGGGGCACTGAAGCTTTCTTT. Translating it yields CASLSPRTGGTEAFF.

The chain recombines TRBV7-9 with TRBJ2-5; D is ambiguous. Germline values: CDR1 SEHNR, CDR2 FQNEAQ (reference sequence). CDR3 size: 12 residues. The V and J ends lost 5 bases and 4 bases respectively, with 8 bases between them. The CDR3 loop is CASSQSLETQYF. The CDR3, as DNA: TGTGCCAGCAGCCAAAGCTTAGAGACCCAGTACTTC.

Here the CDR3 DNA reads TGCAGTGCTAGGGGGGACACTCAGTACTTC. It specifies CSARGDTQYF. The chain carries TRBV20-1 and TRBJ2-4, with D perhaps TRBD1 (6 bases). The ends were cut back, 3 bases at V and 12 bases at J, with 9 bases in the middle. This CDR3 has 10 residues. Looked up from germline, CDR1 is DFQATT and CDR2 is SNEGSKA (reference sequence).

V usage is TRBV7-6 and J usage is TRBJ2-3, with 10 bases aligning to TRBD2. The junction had 9 bases not matched to a gene; V was cut back by 1 base and J by 5 bases. Germline V gene data show CDR1 as SGHVS and CDR2 as FNYEAQ. This CDR3 has 17 residues. CDR3 DNA sequence: TGTGCCAGCAGCTTAGGGGTGAGCGGGGGGGCTGGAGATACGCAGTATTTT. Amino acid sequence: CASSLGVSGGAGDTQYF.

The chain links TRBV29-1 to TRBJ2-1; 7 positions agree with TRBD2. J lost 5 bases, V lost 8 bases, and 18 bases had no gene match. The CDR3 covers 16 residues. Germline lookup yields CDR1 SQVTM and CDR2 ANQGSEA. CDR3 sequence reads: CSTQRLANPINNEQFF. In DNA, the CDR3 is TGCAGCACTCAAAGACTAGCCAATCCAATCAACAATGAGCAGTTCTTC.

In this sample, this clone turned up a few times. The chain has TRBV13 and TRBJ2-7, with TRBD2 identical over 7 bases. Germline values: CDR1 PRHDT, CDR2 FYEKMQ (reference sequence). There are 15 residues in the CDR3. The junction had 11 bases not matched to a gene; V was cut back by 5 bases and J by 4 bases. CDR3 sequence reads: CASSLWRGGLYEQYF. CDR3 in DNA: TGTGCCAGCAGCCTCTGGCGCGGGGGACTGTACGAGCAGTACTTC.

The chain combines TRBV5-4 with TRBJ2-3, with TRBD2 as a possible D gene (6 bases). The CDR3 loop spans 15 amino acids. Germline lookup yields CDR1 SGHNT and CDR2 YYREEE (reference sequence). V lost 1 base and J lost 4, with 13 bases in between. The CDR3 reads CASSLLGGGADTQYF. The CDR3 DNA is TGTGCCAGCAGCTTGTTGGGGGGAGGTGCAGATACGCAGTATTTT.

The chain joins TRBV30 to TRBJ1-6; maybe TRBD1 (5 bases). The germline V gene has CDR1 GTSNPN and CDR2 SVGIG (reference sequence). The CDR3 consists of 12 residues. Between the trimmed V and J ends, which lost 4 bases and 10 bases, there was a span of 11 bases. The CDR3 here is CAWKGGGSPLHF. The CDR3 nucleotides are TGTGCCTGGAAGGGCGGGGGGTCACCCCTCCACTTT.

The chain has TRBV19 and TRBJ1-6; TRBD1 might be the D (5 bases). V lost 7 bases and J lost 7, with 17 bases in between. The V gene's germline CDR1 is LNHDA and CDR2 SQIVND (reference sequence). The CDR3 sequence is 15 residues long. In DNA form, the CDR3 reads TGTGCCAGTACAGAGGGGTCCGGGGGAAATTCACCCCTCCACTTT. It translates to CASTEGSGGNSPLHF.

Here the CDR3 reads CASSIGQGRRGQYF. As DNA, the CDR3 is TGTGCCAGCAGTATTGGACAGGGCCGTCGGGGGCAGTACTTC. V and J are TRBV28 and TRBJ2-7; 8 positions agree with TRBD1. Germline CDR1 reads MDHEN; CDR2 reads SYDVKM. This CDR3 contains 14 residues. The V and J ends lost 5 bases and 9 bases, in that order; junction bases with no gene match: 12.

This clone has a handful of counts. The genes are TRBV2 and TRBJ1-2; 9 bases match TRBD1. V was clipped by 6 bases and J by 5 bases; unmatched bases: 4. This CDR3 contains 13 residues. Germline V CDR1 and CDR2: SNHLY, FYNNEI. CDR3 sequence: CASSLGQGYGYTF. Written as DNA, the CDR3 is TGTGCCAGCAGCCTTGGACAGGGGTATGGCTACACCTTC.

This sequence joins TRBV29-1 and TRBJ2-5; 7 bases agree with TRBD2. The end of the DNA fits TRBJ2-7 better, so the J call may be wrong. The CDR3 runs 11 residues. The germline V gene encodes CDR1 SQVTM and CDR2 ANQGSEA. This CDR3 reads CSTGGSGEQYF. As DNA, the CDR3 is TGCAGCACCGGGGGGTCCGGCGAGCAGTACTTC.

The chain is built from TRBV7-2 and TRBJ2-4; unclear D gene. Trimming shortened V by 5 bases and J by 4 bases, and 9 bases separated the two germline ends. The CDR3 totals 13 residues. The germline gives CDR1 SGHTA, CDR2 FQGNSA. CDR3 sequence (DNA): TGTGCCAGCAGCCTCGGAGTAAAAAACATTCAGTACTTC. Its protein is CASSLGVKNIQYF.

In its sample, this clone was seen a few times. The gene calls are TRBV6-1 and TRBJ1-2, with 7 positions matching TRBD1. Germline V gene data show CDR1 as MNHNS and CDR2 as SASEGT. CDR3 size: 14 residues. V lost 5 bases, J lost 2 bases, and 5 bases stayed unmatched. The CDR3 bases are TGTGCCAGCAGTCACAGGGGAGAGAACTATGGCTACACCTTC. Amino acids: CASSHRGENYGYTF.

This clone showed up just a few times. This sequence joins TRBV14 and TRBJ1-2; tentative D call: TRBD1 (5 bases). Per germline, CDR1 SGHDN and CDR2 FVKESK. V lost 0 bases and J lost 4, with 15 bases in between. The CDR3 is made up of 16 amino acids. CDR3 DNA: TGTGCCAGCAGCCAAGATGTCGGGGAGGGACTCTATGGCTACACCTTC. This translates into CASSQDVGEGLYGYTF.

This rearrangement joins TRBV5-4 to TRBJ2-3, with 10 bases that match TRBD2. V lost 4 bases and J lost 5; bases outside the gene matches: 7. The germline gives CDR1 SGHNT, CDR2 YYREEE (reference sequence). The CDR3 totals 15 residues. The CDR3 here is CASSRSGGAEDTQYF. The CDR3 DNA sequence: TGTGCCAGCAGCCGGAGCGGGGGGGCTGAAGATACGCAGTATTTT. The variable domain in full, with the rest retrieved from reference TRBV5-4 and TRBJ2-3, is ETGVTQSPTHLIKTRGQQVTLRCSSQSGHNTVSWYQQALGQGPQFIFQYYREEENGRGNFPPRFSGLQFPNYSSELNVNALELDDSALYLCASSRSGGAEDTQYFGPGTRLTVL.

The chain employs TRBV7-8 and TRBJ1-2, with 9 nucleotides matching TRBD1. The CDR3 runs 15 residues. V gave up 0 bases and J gave up 4 bases; unmatched junction bases: 3. CDR1 and CDR2 (germline): SGHVS, FQNEAQ. In DNA, the CDR3 is TGTGCCAGCAGCTTAGCGGGACAGGGAATCTATGGCTACACCTTC. Residues: CASSLAGQGIYGYTF.

The J gene is TRBJ1-1, the V gene TRBV27; a weak D match, TRBD1 (5 bases). The CDR3 consists of 18 residues. From germline, CDR1 is MNHEY and CDR2 SMNVEV (reference sequence). Trimming cost V 3 bases and J 1 base, with 21 bases left between them. DNA of the CDR3: TGTGCCAGCAGTTTTCGCCCCCCCGATGGGACTGCGAACACTGAAGCTTTCTTT. It translates to CASSFRPPDGTANTEAFF.

The chain combines TRBV9 with TRBJ2-1, with D unclear. V lost 0 bases and J lost 0, with 7 bases in between. Germline assignment: CDR1 SGDLS and CDR2 YYNGEE. CDR3 length equals 15 residues. CDR3 nucleotide sequence: TGTGCCAGCAGCGTAGCGGCTAGCTCCTACAATGAGCAGTTCTTC. Protein product: CASSVAASSYNEQFF.

The chain employs TRBV7-2 and TRBJ2-5; TRBD1 matches 8 bases. The CDR3 has 14 amino acids. The V gene end was trimmed by 5 bases and the J gene end by 2 bases; junction bases not matched to a gene: 4. CDR1 and CDR2 (germline): SGHTA, FQGNSA. CDR3 region: CASSPGQGQETQYF. CDR3 coding DNA: TGTGCCAGCAGCCCCGGACAGGGTCAAGAGACCCAGTACTTC.